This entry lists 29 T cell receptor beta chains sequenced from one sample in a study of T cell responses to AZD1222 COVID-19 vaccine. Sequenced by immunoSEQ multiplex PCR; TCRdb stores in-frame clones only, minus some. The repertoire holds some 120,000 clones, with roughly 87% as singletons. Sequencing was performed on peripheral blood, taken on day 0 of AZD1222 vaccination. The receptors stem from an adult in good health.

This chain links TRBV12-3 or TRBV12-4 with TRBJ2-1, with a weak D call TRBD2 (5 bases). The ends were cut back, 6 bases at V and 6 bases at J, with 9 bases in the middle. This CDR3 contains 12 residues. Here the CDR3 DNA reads TGTGCCAGCAGCCTCAGCGGCAATGAGCAGTTCTTC. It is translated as CASSLSGNEQFF.

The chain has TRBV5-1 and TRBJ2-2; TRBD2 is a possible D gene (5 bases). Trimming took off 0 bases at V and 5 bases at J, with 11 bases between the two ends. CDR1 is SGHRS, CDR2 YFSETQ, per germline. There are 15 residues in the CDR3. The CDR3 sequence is CASSLGPGGTGELFF. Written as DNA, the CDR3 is TGCGCCAGCAGCTTGGGCCCGGGCGGGACCGGGGAGCTGTTTTTT.

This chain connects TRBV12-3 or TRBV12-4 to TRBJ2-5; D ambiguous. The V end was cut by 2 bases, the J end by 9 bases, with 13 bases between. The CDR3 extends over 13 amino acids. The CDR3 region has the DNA TGTGCCAGCAGTTTATTACAGACCCAGGCCCAGTACTTC. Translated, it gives CASSLLQTQAQYF.

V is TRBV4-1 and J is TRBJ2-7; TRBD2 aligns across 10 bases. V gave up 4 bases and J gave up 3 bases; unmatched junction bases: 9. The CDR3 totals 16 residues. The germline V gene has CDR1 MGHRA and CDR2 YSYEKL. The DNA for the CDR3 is TGCGCCAGCAGCCCTTCCTTAGCGGGAGGCGTCTACGAGCAGTACTTC. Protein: CASSPSLAGGVYEQYF.

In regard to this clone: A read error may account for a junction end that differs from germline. CDR3 loop: CANSWPEEEQYF. The CDR3, as DNA: TGTGCCAACAGTTGGCCTGAGGAAGAGCAGTACTTC. The chain couples TRBV2 to TRBJ2-7; D unresolved. CDR1 and CDR2 (germline): SNHLY, FYNNEI. This CDR3 spans 12 amino acids.

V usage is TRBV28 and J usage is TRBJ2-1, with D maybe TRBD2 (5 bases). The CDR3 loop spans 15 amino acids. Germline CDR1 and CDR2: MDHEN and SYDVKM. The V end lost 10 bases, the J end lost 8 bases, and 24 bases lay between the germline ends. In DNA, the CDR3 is TGTGCCACCTTATTAGGGAGTAGCTGGTTCGATGAGCAGTTCTTC. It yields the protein CATLLGSSWFDEQFF.

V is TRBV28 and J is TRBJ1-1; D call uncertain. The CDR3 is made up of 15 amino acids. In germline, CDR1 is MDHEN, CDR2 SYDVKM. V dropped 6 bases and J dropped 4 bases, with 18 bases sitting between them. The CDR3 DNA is TGTGCCAGCAGCCGTATCGAGGTGGGGAGCACTGAAGCTTTCTTT. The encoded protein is CASSRIEVGSTEAFF. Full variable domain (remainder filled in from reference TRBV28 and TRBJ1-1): DVKVTQSSRYLVKRTGEKVFLECVQDMDHENMFWYRQDPGLGLRLIYFSYDVKMKEKGDIPEGYSVSREKKERFSLILESASTNQTSMYLCASSRIEVGSTEAFFGQGTRLTVV.

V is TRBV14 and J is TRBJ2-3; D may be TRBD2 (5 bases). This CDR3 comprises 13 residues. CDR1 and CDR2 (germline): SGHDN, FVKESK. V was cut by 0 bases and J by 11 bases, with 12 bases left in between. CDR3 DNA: TGTGCCAGCAGCCAAGACCTGGCGAGCGGGCAGTATTTT. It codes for CASSQDLASGQYF.

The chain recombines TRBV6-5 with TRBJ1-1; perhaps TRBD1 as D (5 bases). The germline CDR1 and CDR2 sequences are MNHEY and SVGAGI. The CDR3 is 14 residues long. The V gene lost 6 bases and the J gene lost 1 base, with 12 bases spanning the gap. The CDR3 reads CASRKQESNTEAFF. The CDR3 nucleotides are TGTGCCAGCAGAAAACAGGAGTCGAACACTGAAGCTTTCTTT.

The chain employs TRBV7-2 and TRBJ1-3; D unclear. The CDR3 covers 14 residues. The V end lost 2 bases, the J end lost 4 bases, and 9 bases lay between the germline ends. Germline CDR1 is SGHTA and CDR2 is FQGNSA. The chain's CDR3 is CASSLSASGNTIYF. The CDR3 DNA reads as TGTGCCAGCAGCTTATCGGCTTCAGGAAACACCATATATTTT.

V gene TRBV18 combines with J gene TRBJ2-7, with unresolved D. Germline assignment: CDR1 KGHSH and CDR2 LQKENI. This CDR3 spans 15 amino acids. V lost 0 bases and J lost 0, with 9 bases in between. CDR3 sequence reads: CASSPPVGFSYEQYF. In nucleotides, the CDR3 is TGTGCCAGCTCACCACCGGTCGGCTTCTCCTACGAGCAGTACTTC.

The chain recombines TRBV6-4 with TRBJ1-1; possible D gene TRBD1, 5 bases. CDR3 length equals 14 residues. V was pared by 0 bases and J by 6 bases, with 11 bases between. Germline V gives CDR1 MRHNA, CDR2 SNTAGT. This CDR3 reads CASSDSSRASEAFF. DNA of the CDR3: TGTGCCAGCAGTGACTCTTCCAGGGCCTCTGAAGCTTTCTTT.

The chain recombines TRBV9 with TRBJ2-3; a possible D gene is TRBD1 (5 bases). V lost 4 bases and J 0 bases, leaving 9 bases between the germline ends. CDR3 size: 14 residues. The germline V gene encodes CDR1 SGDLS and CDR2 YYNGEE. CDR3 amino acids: CASSKAGSTDTQYF. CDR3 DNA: TGTGCCAGCAGCAAGGCAGGGAGCACAGATACGCAGTATTTT. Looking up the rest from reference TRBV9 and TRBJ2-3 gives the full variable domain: DSGVTQTPKHLITATGQRVTLRCSPRSGDLSVYWYQQSLDQGLQFLIQYYNGEERAKGNILERFSAQQFPDLHSELNLSSLELGDSALYFCASSKAGSTDTQYFGPGTRLTVL.

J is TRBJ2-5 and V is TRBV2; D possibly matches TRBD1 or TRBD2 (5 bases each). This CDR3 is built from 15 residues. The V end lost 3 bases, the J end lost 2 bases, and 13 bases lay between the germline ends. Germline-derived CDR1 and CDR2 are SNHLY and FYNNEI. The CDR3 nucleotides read TGTGCCAGCAGTGACGGGGCTAGGATTCAAGAGACCCAGTACTTC. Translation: CASSDGARIQETQYF.

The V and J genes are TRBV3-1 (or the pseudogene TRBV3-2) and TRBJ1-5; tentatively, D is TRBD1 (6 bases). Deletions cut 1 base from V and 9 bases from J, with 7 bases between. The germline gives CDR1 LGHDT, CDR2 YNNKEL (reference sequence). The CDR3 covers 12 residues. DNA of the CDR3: TGTGCCAGCAGCCAAGGGGGGCGGCCCCAGCATTTT. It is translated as CASSQGGRPQHF.

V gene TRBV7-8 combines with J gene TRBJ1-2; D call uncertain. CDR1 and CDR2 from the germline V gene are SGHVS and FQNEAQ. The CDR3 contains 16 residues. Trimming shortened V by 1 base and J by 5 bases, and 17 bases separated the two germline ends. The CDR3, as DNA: TGTGCCAGCAGCTTAGTGGCCTCAGGAGAACTTTATGGCTACACCTTC. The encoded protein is CASSLVASGELYGYTF.

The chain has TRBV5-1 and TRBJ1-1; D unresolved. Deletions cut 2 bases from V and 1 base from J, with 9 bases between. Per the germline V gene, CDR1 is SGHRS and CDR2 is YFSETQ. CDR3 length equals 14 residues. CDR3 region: CASSFGSPNTEAFF. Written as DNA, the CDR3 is TGCGCCAGCAGCTTCGGGAGCCCGAACACTGAAGCTTTCTTT.

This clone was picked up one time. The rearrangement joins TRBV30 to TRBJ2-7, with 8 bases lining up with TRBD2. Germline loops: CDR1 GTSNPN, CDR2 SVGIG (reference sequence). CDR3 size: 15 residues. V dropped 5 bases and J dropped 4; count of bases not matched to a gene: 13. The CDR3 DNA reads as TGTGCCTGGGCTGGTGGGAGCGGGAGCTCTTACGAGCAGTACTTC. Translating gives CAWAGGSGSSYEQYF.

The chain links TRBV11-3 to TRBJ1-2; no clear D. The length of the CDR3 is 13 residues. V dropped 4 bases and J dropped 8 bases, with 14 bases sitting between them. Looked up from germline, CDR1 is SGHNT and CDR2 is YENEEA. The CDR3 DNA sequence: TGTGCCAGCAGCTCGTCTTCCTCCCGGGGCTACACCTTC. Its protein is CASSSSSSRGYTF.

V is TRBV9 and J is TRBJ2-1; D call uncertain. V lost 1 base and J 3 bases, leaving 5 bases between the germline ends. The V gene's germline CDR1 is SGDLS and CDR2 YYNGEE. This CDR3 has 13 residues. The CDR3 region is CASSVSDYNEQFF. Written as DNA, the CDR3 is TGTGCCAGCAGCGTATCAGACTACAATGAGCAGTTCTTC.

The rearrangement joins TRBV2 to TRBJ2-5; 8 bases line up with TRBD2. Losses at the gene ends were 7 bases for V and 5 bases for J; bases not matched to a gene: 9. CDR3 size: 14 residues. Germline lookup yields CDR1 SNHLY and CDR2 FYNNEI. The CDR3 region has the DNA TGTGCCAGCATAACCATCGGCGGGGGGGAGACCCAGTACTTC. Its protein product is CASITIGGGETQYF.

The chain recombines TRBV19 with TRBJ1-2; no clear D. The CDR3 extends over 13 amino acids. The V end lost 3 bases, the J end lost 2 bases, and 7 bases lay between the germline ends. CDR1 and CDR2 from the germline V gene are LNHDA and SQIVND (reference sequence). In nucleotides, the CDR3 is TGTGCCAGTAGTATGGGCAGCAACTATGGCTACACCTTC. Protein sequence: CASSMGSNYGYTF.

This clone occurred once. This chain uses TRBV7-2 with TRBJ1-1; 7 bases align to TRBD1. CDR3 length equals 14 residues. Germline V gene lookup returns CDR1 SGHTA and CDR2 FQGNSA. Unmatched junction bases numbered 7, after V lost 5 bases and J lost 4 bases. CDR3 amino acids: CASSRRGAGTEAFF. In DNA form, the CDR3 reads TGTGCCAGCAGCCGCAGGGGGGCAGGCACTGAAGCTTTCTTT.

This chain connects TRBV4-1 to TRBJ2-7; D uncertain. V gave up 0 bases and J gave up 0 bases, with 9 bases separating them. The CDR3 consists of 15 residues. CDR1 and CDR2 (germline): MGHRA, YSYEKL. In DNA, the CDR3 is TGCGCCAGCAGCCAAGAGGGCCAGCTCTCCTACGAGCAGTACTTC. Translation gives CASSQEGQLSYEQYF.

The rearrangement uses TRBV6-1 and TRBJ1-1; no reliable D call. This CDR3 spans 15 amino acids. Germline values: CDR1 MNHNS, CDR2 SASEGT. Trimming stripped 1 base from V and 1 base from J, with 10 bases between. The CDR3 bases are TGTGCCAGCAGTGAAGTTTTGGGGTCGAACACTGAAGCTTTCTTT. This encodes CASSEVLGSNTEAFF.

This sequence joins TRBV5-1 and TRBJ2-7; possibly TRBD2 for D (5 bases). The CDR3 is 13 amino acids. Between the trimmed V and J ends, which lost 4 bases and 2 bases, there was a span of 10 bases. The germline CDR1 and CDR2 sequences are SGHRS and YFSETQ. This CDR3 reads CASSRGLAYEQYF. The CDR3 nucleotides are TGCGCCAGCAGCCGGGGTCTTGCCTACGAGCAGTACTTC.

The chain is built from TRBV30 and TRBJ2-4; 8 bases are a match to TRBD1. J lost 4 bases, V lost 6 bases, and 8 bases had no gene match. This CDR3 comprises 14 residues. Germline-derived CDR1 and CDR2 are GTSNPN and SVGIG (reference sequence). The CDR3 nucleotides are TGTGCCTGTTATGGGGACAGGCTTAAAAACATTCAGTACTTC. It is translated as CACYGDRLKNIQYF. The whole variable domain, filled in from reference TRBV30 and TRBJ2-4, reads SQTIHQWPATLVQPVGSPLSLECTVEGTSNPNLYWYRQAAGRGLQLLFYSVGIGQISSEVPQNLSASRPQDRQFILSSKKLLLSDSGFYLCACYGDRLKNIQYFGAGTRLSVL.

CDR3 sequence reads: CASSYEDPYYGYTF. The CDR3 bases are TGTGCCAGCAGTTACGAAGACCCATACTATGGCTACACCTTC. The V and J genes are TRBV6-2 or TRBV6-3 and TRBJ1-2; D unclear. V was clipped by 2 bases and J by 3 bases, with 10 bases between them. The CDR3 runs to 14 residues. In germline, CDR1 is MNHEY, CDR2 SVGEGT.

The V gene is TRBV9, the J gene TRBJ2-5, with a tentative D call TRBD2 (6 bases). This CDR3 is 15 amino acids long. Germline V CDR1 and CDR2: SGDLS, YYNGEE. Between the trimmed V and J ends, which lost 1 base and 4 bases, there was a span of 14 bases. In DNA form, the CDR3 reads TGTGCCAGCAGCGTATTGGGGGGTAGGATAGAGACCCAGTACTTC. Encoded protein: CASSVLGGRIETQYF.